The 8 T cell receptor beta chains below were found in one sample sequenced in a study of CD8+ T cells in alopecia areata. Extraction and reverse transcription of RNA yielded cDNA as the sequencing template. Using immunoSEQ multiplex PCR, the repertoire was profiled, and TCRdb retains in-frame clones only, with some absent. The sample holds fewer than 150,000 clones; 35% to 40% are singletons and the top ten take roughly 3.2%. Sample: CD4+ T cells sorted from blood. Receptor source: a human donor with alopecia areata.

This clone was counted a single time. The rearrangement uses TRBV2 and TRBJ2-7; TRBD1 matches at 12 bases. Losses at the gene ends were 7 bases for V and 5 bases for J; bases not matched to a gene: 9. CDR3 length equals 15 residues. The germline CDR1 and CDR2 sequences are SNHLY and FYNNEI. The CDR3 spells CASIPGQGARNEQYF. The CDR3 DNA reads TGTGCCAGCATCCCGGGACAGGGGGCCAGGAACGAGCAGTACTTC. The complete variable domain, with remaining parts taken from reference TRBV2 and TRBJ2-7, reads EPEVTQTPSHQVTQMGQEVILRCVPISNHLYFYWYRQILGQKVEFLVSFYNNEISEKSEIFDDQFSVERPDGSNFTLKIRSTKLEDSAMYFCASIPGQGARNEQYFGPGTRLTVT.

The table lists this clone with a few counts. The chain employs TRBV7-6 and TRBJ2-2; no clear D. Germline CDR1 is SGHVS and CDR2 is FNYEAQ. The CDR3 sequence is 15 residues long. V was pared by 4 bases and J by 6 bases, with 15 bases between. CDR3 protein: CASSSRRLAAGELFF. The CDR3 DNA follows: TGTGCCAGCAGCTCCCGTAGGTTAGCCGCCGGGGAGCTGTTTTTT.

V usage is TRBV28 and J usage is TRBJ2-7; 10 nucleotides align to TRBD1. V was clipped by 8 bases and J by 6 bases; unmatched bases: 4. The CDR3 sequence is 12 residues long. Germline V CDR1 and CDR2: MDHEN, SYDVKM. This chain's CDR3 is CASWTGGSEQYF. The CDR3 region has the DNA TGTGCCAGCTGGACAGGGGGGAGCGAGCAGTACTTC.

V usage is TRBV27 and J usage is TRBJ2-3, with D perhaps TRBD2 (6 bases). CDR1 is MNHEY, CDR2 SMNVEV, per germline (reference sequence). The CDR3 sequence is 17 residues long. Trimming left V 2 bases short and J 1 base short, with 16 bases between. The CDR3: CASSLRGTSTGTDTQYF. CDR3 bases: TGTGCCAGCAGTTTAAGGGGAACTAGCACCGGCACAGATACGCAGTATTTT.

The chain recombines TRBV30 with TRBJ1-4; 7 positions match TRBD1. Unmatched junction bases numbered 5, after V lost 0 bases and J lost 7 bases. Per the germline V gene, CDR1 is GTSNPN and CDR2 is SVGIG (reference sequence). The length of the CDR3 is 14 residues. The CDR3 spells CAWSVRTGGEKLFF. CDR3 nucleotides: TGTGCCTGGAGTGTACGGACAGGCGGTGAAAAACTGTTTTTT.

The count of this clone is one. The chain links TRBV29-1 to TRBJ2-7; D may be TRBD2 (5 bases). Germline V gene data show CDR1 as SQVTM and CDR2 as ANQGSEA. The CDR3 loop spans 13 amino acids. The CDR3 is CRSLERHSYEQYF. The CDR3 region has the DNA TGCAGGTCCCTTGAGCGGCATTCCTACGAGCAGTACTTC.

This clone was observed a few times. Here the CDR3 DNA reads TGTGCCTGGAACAAACGGGACTCCTACGAGCAGTACTTC. This gives the protein CAWNKRDSYEQYF. The chain carries TRBV30 and TRBJ2-7, with D possibly matching TRBD2 (5 bases). The V gene lost 4 bases and the J gene lost 0 bases, with 10 bases spanning the gap. The CDR3 runs 13 residues. Germline V gene lookup returns CDR1 GTSNPN and CDR2 SVGIG (reference sequence).

The V call is TRBV9, the J call TRBJ1-1, with D possibly matching TRBD1 (6 bases). This CDR3 is built from 12 residues. CDR1 and CDR2 from the germline V gene are SGDLS and YYNGEE. Trimming left V 3 bases short and J 11 bases short, with 14 bases between. In nucleotides, the CDR3 is TGTGCCAGCAGCGGTATGGGGGCCACGGCTTTCTTT. Its protein product is CASSGMGATAFF. Variable domain in full (rest from reference TRBV9 and TRBJ1-1): DSGVTQTPKHLITATGQRVTLRCSPRSGDLSVYWYQQSLDQGLQFLIQYYNGEERAKGNILERFSAQQFPDLHSELNLSSLELGDSALYFCASSGMGATAFFGQGTRLTVV.